The TCR beta chain under discussion was sequenced for a study of T cells in Graves' hyperthyroidism and ophthalmopathy. TCR beta CDR3 sequences were amplified from RNA transcripts. First-round RT-PCR targeting the TCR CDR3 was performed with the HTBI primer set. Via MiXCR, TCRdb re-called the multiplex PCR reads, giving one row per CDR3 protein. The sample contains some 460,000 distinct CDR3 sequences, 15% to 17% of which appear only once. Trimming at V came to 5 bases and at J to 7 bases, leaving 9 bases not matched to a gene. The V gene's germline CDR1 is MNHNS and CDR2 SASEGT. The CDR3 contains 14 residues. In this sample, this clonotype turned up many times.

This clonotype originated in a woman in her late teens or twenties with Graves' hyperthyroidism. This sequence joins TRBV6-1 and TRBJ1-2, with 8 nucleotides matching TRBD1. Sequencing used blood. This chain's CDR3 is CASSYTQGAAGYTF. The CDR3 coding sequence is TGTGCCAGCAGTTACACGCAGGGGGCGGCTGGCTACACCTTC.